This TCR beta chain is drawn from a study of cytomegalovirus exposure and HLA in healthy donors (TCRdb year 2017). About the study as a whole: In an earlier analysis of some 550 of the donors, approximately 260 Gb of sequence data and 100 million or so unique TCR beta sequences from about 179 million T cells were reported. Roughly 5 DR-DQ haplotypes were handled as single units for association and clustering because linkage in the cohort was strong. An early release covering roughly 600 HLA-typed donors comprised roughly 300 gigabases of sequencing data and roughly 86 million unique TCR sequences. Genome-wide SNP genotypes for about 55% of the 666 donors were used in a later genetic analysis, which treated that subset as a discovery cohort. The study combined high-throughput TCR immunosequencing, statistical association of individual TCRs with disease status, and machine learning to predict cytomegalovirus infection status. Using immunosequencing, the study profiled T cell repertoires from 500 to 800 subjects and related those repertoires to cytomegalovirus serostatus. The study aimed to test whether cataloging public T cell receptors could reveal signatures of past pathogen exposure. Among some 400 genotyped donors of the cohort, an average of roughly 230,000 unique TCR beta nucleotide sequences was sequenced per donor, of which about 20% were non-productive. Every discovery cohort repertoire had been produced on one sequencing platform. Along with the approximately 700-subject first cohort, a separate validation cohort of approximately 110 different subjects was used. The genetic ancestry cluster associated with self-reported Caucasian donors included around four fifths of the approximately 430 genotyped donors. Donor age, sex, ethnicity and CMV serostatus were collected together with the repertoire data. HLA typing covered class I and class II loci at four-digit resolution. Rather than drawing on any new phenotypic data, the later analysis identified candidate immune exposures from TCR beta sequences and the way those sequences occurred across donors. In an earlier analysis of 587 of the donors, high-throughput TCR beta sequencing was used to judge whether each TCR beta V gene segment behaved as functional or pseudogenic. The number of donors typed differed by locus, with about 629-640 for A, B, C, DRB1 and DQB1, more than 500 for DQA1, 600 to 610 for DPA1, and about 450 for DPB1. In a later analysis, previously published TCR beta repertoires from roughly 710 donors were re-analyzed and high-resolution HLA genotyping was added so that TCR occurrence patterns could be studied. The paper as a whole reports these results and caveats: Several of the top co-occurrence clusters appeared to be linked to parvovirus B19, influenza, CMV and Epstein-Barr virus, according to a later analysis. A later analysis found that most CMV-associated TCR beta chains appeared HLA-restricted, with HLA associations seemingly driven largely by CMV exposure. In an earlier analysis of 587 of the donors, most TCR beta V segments appeared in productive rearrangements about 87% or about 30% of the time, broadly matching IMGT annotations. Because counts were too low, roughly 18 rarely observed V segments, including chromosome 9 orphons, were left out of the earlier analysis of several hundred of the donors. A cluster of highly shared sequence variants was judged likely to be a technical artifact of the sequencing pipeline. A further reported finding was that TCR beta sequences accurately predicted the HLA-A and HLA-B alleles for most subjects in the first cohort. Cytomegalovirus status was reported to be diagnosed by the classifier with high specificity and sensitivity in both the original and validation cohorts. Specific HLA alleles were associated with 15,000 to 20,000 TCR beta sequences at a false discovery rate of 0.05 in a later analysis. Assigning TCR associations to individual alleles was difficult when HLA alleles, especially DR and DQ, strongly co-occurred. The only immune exposure information available for the cohort was CMV serostatus. Compared with the roughly 670-donor mean, donors in an Asian-associated ancestry cluster had fewer N-insertions in productive TCRs, according to a later genetic analysis. A later genetic analysis associated a missense DCLRE1C variant with V-gene and J-gene trimming of TCR beta chains, and an independent cohort replicated the association. Compared with equally common non-associated chains, HLA-associated TCR beta chains in a later analysis were more clonally expanded and had lower generation probabilities. Across donors, most TCR sequences were observed very rarely, whereas some public TCRs were present in many individuals. Linkage disequilibrium might explain the correlated functional status among segregating V segments, but an unknown experimental factor could not be ruled out. In the study, 164 TCR beta chains were listed as associated with cytomegalovirus. Only TCR beta chains were sequenced in this cohort, and the absence of alpha or paired-chain data limited detectable features. Presence/absence analyses assumed roughly uniform sequencing depth across donors, an assumption that may not hold. Three of the identified cytomegalovirus-associated TCR beta chains were confirmed in vitro to be specific for cytomegalovirus antigens. The authors suggested that the approach could potentially be extended to other disease states and immunological phenotypes. Because some donors lacked HLA typing at each locus, the association tests relied only on the typed subset. According to a later analysis, TCR association rates differed among HLA loci, with DRB1 alleles showing the most associated TCRs and HLA-C alleles showing the fewest.

Points on this clone: No antigen is known for it. The input lacks base qualities; no much larger clone sits a single base away. Other DNA sequences in the sample encode the same CDR3.

The cohort was made up of approximately 700 healthy bone marrow donors. Cohort members were all nominally healthy when sampled, although unrecorded immune exposures were likely present. The donor was CMV seropositive and belonged to the group of 250 to 300 seropositive cohort members. A peripheral blood sample was collected from each donor, and TCR beta sequencing was performed on peripheral blood mononuclear cells. Genomic DNA was extracted from the blood cell samples with the Qiagen DNeasy Blood Extraction Kit. Library preparation employed the immunoSEQ multiplex PCR assay. A mixture of 60 forward primers for TCR Vbeta segments and 13 reverse primers for TCR Jbeta segments was used in the multiplex PCR. Amplification of the CDR3 region of rearranged TCR beta genes was performed with a multiplex PCR assay on genomic DNA. Amplified TCR beta libraries were sequenced as 87-base-pair reads on the Illumina HiSeq System. As for the authors' bioinformatics: Across the 670 or so repertoires, a later analysis counted tens of millions of unique TCR beta chains, approximately 10 million of which were shared by at least two donors. A nearest-neighbor algorithm error-corrected the raw reads and collapsed the reads into unique sequences, merging closely related sequences to remove PCR and sequencing errors. V, D and J gene segments were assigned by aligning CDR3 sequences to IMGT reference sequences. For a sequence to be retained, at least a six-nucleotide match to both a V gene segment and a J gene segment was required. Rearrangements were called productive when the CDR3 lacked stop codons and stayed in frame with V and J; all others were non-productive. Following IMGT convention, CDR3 was defined as the stretch from the second conserved V-encoded cysteine to the conserved J-encoded phenylalanine. The earlier analysis of roughly 590 of the donors excluded sequences that lacked an unambiguous match to a single V gene segment. An earlier analysis of 450 to 650 of the donors called V segments functional above 56.7% productive rearrangements and segregating when the between-donor standard deviation exceeded 5%. To diagnose cytomegalovirus status from the catalog of TCR beta chain sequences, a statistical classification framework was built. In a later analysis, TCR nucleotide sequences were compared against IMGT/GENE-DB human TR gene sequences so that V and J genes could be assigned. In a later analysis, CDR3 sequences and most-parsimonious VDJ recombination scenarios were assigned using the TCRdist pipeline. In a later analysis, each TCR beta chain was defined by its CDR3 amino acid sequence together with its V-gene family, and reads lacking a unique V-gene family were excluded. A later analysis removed 500 to 650 highly shared, low-generation-probability nucleotide sequences to deal with suspected cross-contamination and a sequencing artifact. In a later analysis, a clonal expansion index for each public chain was calculated from normalized within-repertoire ranks of inferred template counts. A later analysis computed generation probabilities with a VDJ recombination model fitted to out-of-frame rearrangements, and checked the results against IGoR. A later analysis scored TCR-TCR, TCR-HLA and TCR-CMV co-occurrence with hypergeometric tests, applying a repertoire-size bias correction to TCR pairs. In a later analysis, false discovery rates were estimated by permuting HLA or CMV assignments 20 times. In a later analysis, co-occurring TCRs were grouped with DBSCAN, and TCRdist sequence similarity was added when clustering was performed within HLA-allele-positive subsets. For co-occurrence clustering, repertoires with fewer than 30,000 or more than 120,000 public chains were excluded, along with a handful of repertoires with anomalous nucleotide sharing. Drawn from immuneACCESS, this table holds only the in-frame rearrangements with V and J called that TCRdb kept. Clones are partly lost; checked studies trace under half to an unresolved V gene and leave the rest unexplained. Clone size and V and J calls were adopted from that table, with D and trimming inferred from the DNA. Counted in this sample were 90,000 to 150,000 clones; about three fifths of them appeared once. The ten top clones hold roughly 10% of the sample.

The sequenced material came from PBMCs. The TCR comes from a man aged 35 to 55 in good health and CMV-seropositive.

The CDR3 protein is CASNVAVNTEAFF. DNA sequence: TGTGCCAGTAATGTGGCAGTGAACACTGAAGCTTTCTTT. Here the chain combines TRBV19 and TRBJ1-1; the D gene cannot be named for sure. CDR1 and CDR2 (LNHDA, SQIVND) derive from the germline V gene (reference sequence). Relative to germline, V is 7 bases shorter and J is 0 bases shorter, with 9 bases between their ends. The cysteine opens and the phenylalanine closes a CDR3 of 13 amino acids. Kept here is only the CDR3 DNA, which spans 39 bases and is read in frame from base 1.